These T cell receptor beta chains were read from a single sample in a study of blood T cell repertoires in COVID-19. Assay: immunoSEQ multiplex PCR; the TCRdb copy retains only in-frame clones and omits some. Of about 120,000 clones in the sample, 82% were seen once. Source material: peripheral blood. These receptors originate from a woman aged 70 to 79 with acute or convalescent COVID-19. Both conserved end residues are part of each CDR3. D genes are given only for firm matches. The size of a clone is reported for some rows only, either as once, few or many, or as a class for expanded clones.

CASSEGGSGGPETQYF,TGTGCCAGCAGTGAAGGAGGTAGCGGGGGGCCAGAGACCCAGTACTTC,TRBD2,NA,TRBV25-1,TRBJ2-5
CAWRLTGVSYGYTF,TGTGCCTGGAGGTTAACAGGGGTAAGCTATGGCTACACCTTC,TRBD1,NA,TRBV30,TRBJ1-2
CASSLPPGQGASEAFF,TGTGCCAGCAGCTTGCCGCCTGGGCAGGGGGCTTCCGAAGCTTTCTTT,TRBD1,NA,TRBV5-4,TRBJ1-1
CASSLAAKSDSPLHF,TGTGCCAGCAGCTTGGCGGCGAAGAGCGATTCACCCCTCCACTTT,NA,NA,TRBV5-4,TRBJ1-6
CASSSQPGQGGVRNSGANVLTF,TGTGCCAGCAGCTCCCAACCGGGACAGGGGGGTGTTAGGAACTCTGGGGCCAACGTCCTGACTTTC,TRBD1,NA,TRBV13,TRBJ2-6
CASSQQVGRNSPLHF,TGTGCCAGCAGCCAACAGGTGGGGCGGAATTCACCCCTCCACTTT,NA,NA,TRBV7-2,TRBJ1-6
CASRTGGTSTDTQYF,TGTGCCAGCAGGACCGGGGGGACTAGCACAGATACGCAGTATTTT,TRBD2,NA,TRBV6-5,TRBJ2-3
CASSLNTGGETQYF,TGCGCCAGCAGCTTGAATACAGGCGGAGAGACCCAGTACTTC,NA,NA,TRBV5-1,TRBJ2-5
CATSRDTERSYEQYF,TGTGCCACCAGCAGAGATACAGAACGCTCCTACGAGCAGTACTTC,NA,NA,TRBV15,TRBJ2-7
CASSERIQETQYF,TGTGCCAGCAGCGAGAGAATACAAGAGACCCAGTACTTC,NA,NA,TRBV14,TRBJ2-5
CASSRGGATNEKLFF,TGTGCCAGCAGCCGGGGGGGAGCAACTAATGAAAAACTGTTTTTT,NA,NA,TRBV13,TRBJ1-4
CASSLASMGTGELFF,TGCGCCAGCAGCTTGGCTAGCATGGGCACCGGGGAGCTGTTTTTT,NA,once,TRBV5-1,TRBJ2-2
CASSEGRATDTQYF,TGTGCCAGCAGTGAGGGCAGGGCCACAGATACGCAGTATTTT,NA,once,TRBV25-1,TRBJ2-3
CASSLRYEQFF,TGTGCCAGCAGCTTGAGATATGAGCAGTTCTTC,NA,NA,TRBV7-9,TRBJ2-1
CAWTRPGTGGDSGYTF,TGTGCCTGGACTCGTCCCGGGACAGGGGGCGACTCTGGCTACACCTTC,TRBD1,NA,TRBV30,TRBJ1-2
CASSQELSRGGATDTQYF,TGTGCCAGCAGCCAAGAGTTAAGTAGGGGGGGGGCGACAGATACGCAGTATTTT,NA,once,TRBV4-2,TRBJ2-3
CASSLASGGATDTQYF,TGTGCCAGCAGCTTAGCTAGCGGGGGGGCAACAGATACGCAGTATTTT,TRBD2,NA,TRBV7-2,TRBJ2-3
CASSSGGPGNQPQHF,TGTGCCAGCAGCTCAGGGGGACCTGGCAATCAGCCCCAGCATTTT,TRBD1,few,TRBV7-2,TRBJ1-5
CASSQVSLRIAGRNEQFF,TGTGCCAGCAGCCAAGTAAGCCTCCGGATAGCGGGGAGGAATGAGCAGTTCTTC,TRBD2,once,TRBV3-1/TRBV3-2,TRBJ2-1
CAWSVLSGRAKTGYGYTF,TGTGCCTGGAGTGTACTTTCCGGGCGGGCCAAGACAGGGTATGGCTACACCTTC,TRBD1,NA,TRBV30,TRBJ1-2
CASSARSGGADEQFF,TGTGCCAGCAGTGCGAGGAGCGGGGGGGCCGATGAGCAGTTCTTC,TRBD2,NA,TRBV2,TRBJ2-1
CASSLGGRGRGEQYF,TGTGCCAGCAGCTTAGGAGGACGTGGAAGGGGTGAGCAGTACTTC,NA,few,TRBV7-9,TRBJ2-7
CASSLRWLATNEKLFF,TGTGCCAGCAGCTTAAGATGGTTAGCAACTAATGAAAAACTGTTTTTT,NA,NA,TRBV11-2,TRBJ1-4
CASSLRNRGTEAFF,TGTGCCAGCAGCTTAAGGAACAGGGGCACTGAAGCTTTCTTT,TRBD1,NA,TRBV7-9,TRBJ1-1
CASSLGGGSLAGELFF,TGTGCCAGCAGCTTAGGAGGCGGTAGCCTGGCCGGGGAGCTGTTTTTT,NA,once,TRBV7-9,TRBJ2-2
CASSPSAAYTGELFF,TGCGCCAGCAGCCCCTCTGCGGCCTACACCGGGGAGCTGTTTTTT,NA,NA,TRBV4-3,TRBJ2-2
CASSQWSAPLHF,TGTGCCAGCAGCCAATGGTCCGCGCCCCTCCACTTT,NA,NA,TRBV14,TRBJ1-6
CASSPRTGVITEAFF,TGTGCCAGCTCACCACGGACAGGGGTGATCACTGAAGCTTTCTTT,TRBD1,NA,TRBV18,TRBJ1-1
CASSLRLGATDTQYF,TGCGCCAGCAGCTTGAGATTGGGGGCCACAGATACGCAGTATTTT,NA,NA,TRBV5-1,TRBJ2-3
CASSLQYRDRYTEAFF,TGTGCCAGCAGCTTACAGTACCGGGACAGATACACTGAAGCTTTCTTT,TRBD1,few,TRBV5-6,TRBJ1-1
CAGPRRGGHTGELFF,TGTGCCGGACCCCGGCGGGGGGGCCACACCGGGGAGCTGTTTTTT,TRBD2,NA,TRBV30,TRBJ2-2